This T cell receptor (beta chain) is drawn from a study of shared clonotypes between healthy human individuals. Study-wide findings and caveats: On the whole, naive subsets had larger estimated richness than memory subsets had. A reduction in generation probabilities was seen for non-shared clonotypes relative to those shared by all four donors.

CDR1 and CDR2 from the germline V gene are MNHNS and SASEGT. Trimming stripped 3 bases from V and 1 base from J, with 19 bases between. This CDR3 contains 17 residues. Data came from immunoSEQ multiplex PCR; TCRdb stores just in-frame clones and leaves some out. The data hold more than 2,000,000 clones, with more than 90% observed a single time. Worth noting for this clone: Its antigen is still unknown.

The sample consisted of naive CD4+ T cells sorted from blood. Stated subset: CD45RA+ positively selected. This chain connects TRBV6-1 to TRBJ2-7; tentatively, D is TRBD1 (5 bases). This TCR was recovered from a man younger than 30 in good health. The CDR3, as DNA: TGTGCCAGCAGTGAGGGGCCGCGTCGAAGACTGTCCTACGAGCAGTACTTC. Residues: CASSEGPRRRLSYEQYF.